The 30 T cell receptor beta chains given below trace back to one sample, sequenced in a study of shared clonotypes between healthy human individuals. TCRdb keeps only in-frame clones here, not all; method: immunoSEQ multiplex PCR. The table records some 1.4 million clones, roughly 96% of them present only once. Sequencing input: naive CD4+ T cells sorted from blood. The subset is: CD45RA+ positively selected. These receptors all stem from a man aged 30 to 45 in good health.

This chain connects TRBV5-1 to TRBJ2-7, with 10 nucleotides matching TRBD1. Trimming removed 3 bases from V and 1 base from J; junction bases left unmatched: 4. Germline-derived CDR1 and CDR2 are SGHRS and YFSETQ. The CDR3 has 15 amino acids. The CDR3 DNA is TGCGCCAGCAGCTGGGGGACAGGGGATTCCTACGAGCAGTACTTC. This translates into CASSWGTGDSYEQYF.

In regard to this clone: Other nucleotide sequences from this sample produce the same CDR3. The rearrangement uses TRBV9 and TRBJ2-1; 7 nucleotides match TRBD1. The CDR3 extends over 15 amino acids. CDR1 SGDLS and CDR2 YYNGEE come from the germline V gene. Germline trimming cut 5 bases from V and 4 bases from J; bases unmatched to any gene: 9. The CDR3 loop is CASSTRQGGYNEQFF. In DNA, the CDR3 is TGTGCCAGCAGTACTCGACAGGGCGGATACAATGAGCAGTTCTTC.

V and J are TRBV27 and TRBJ2-7; 7 bases align to TRBD2. Per the germline V gene, CDR1 is MNHEY and CDR2 is SMNVEV (reference sequence). The CDR3 is 15 residues long. V lost 5 bases, J lost 1 base, and 8 bases stayed unmatched. In nucleotides, the CDR3 is TGTGCCAGCAGTAGGGTGGCTAGCGGTTCCTACGAGCAGTACTTC. It is translated as CASSRVASGSYEQYF.

The V call is TRBV5-4, the J call TRBJ2-5, with TRBD2 matching over 7 bases. Germline V gene sequence: CDR1 SGHNT, CDR2 YYREEE (reference sequence). After removal of 3 bases from V and 2 bases from J, the junction contained 4 bases not matched to a gene. The CDR3 spans 14 residues. The CDR3 sequence is CASSSGAGQETQYF. CDR3 sequence (DNA): TGTGCCAGCAGCTCGGGAGCGGGGCAAGAGACCCAGTACTTC.

CDR3 amino acids: CASSYSAYEQYF. The CDR3 DNA follows: TGTGCCAGCAGTTACTCCGCCTACGAGCAGTACTTC. This chain joins TRBV6-5 and TRBJ2-7; D is unclear. This CDR3 region has 12 residues. Germline loops: CDR1 MNHEY, CDR2 SVGAGI. V lost 0 bases and J lost 2, with 2 bases in between.

The chain carries TRBV2 and TRBJ2-7, with D perhaps TRBD1 (7 bases). CDR3 size: 14 residues. The germline V and J ends were trimmed by 7 bases and 6 bases, with 19 bases remaining between them. In germline, CDR1 is SNHLY, CDR2 FYNNEI. CDR3 residues: CASKRAGGSVEQYF. The CDR3 DNA sequence: TGTGCCAGCAAGCGGGCAGGGGGGTCTGTCGAGCAGTACTTC.

V usage is TRBV7-2 and J usage is TRBJ2-7, with 10 bases matching TRBD2. V lost 3 bases, J lost 2 bases, and 13 bases stayed unmatched. This CDR3 region has 18 residues. Per germline, CDR1 SGHTA and CDR2 FQGNSA. CDR3: CASSFRSSSGSSTYEQYF. The DNA for the CDR3 is TGTGCCAGCAGCTTTAGGTCGTCTAGCGGGAGTTCTACCTACGAGCAGTACTTC.

V and J are TRBV11-2 and TRBJ2-7; TRBD1 might be the D (6 bases). Germline lookup yields CDR1 SGHAT and CDR2 FQNNGV. This CDR3 is 14 amino acids long. Trimming removed 3 bases from V and 2 bases from J, with 11 bases in between. The CDR3 bases are TGTGCCAGCAGCTTTTACAGGGTAACCTACGAGCAGTACTTC. It codes for CASSFYRVTYEQYF.

The chain links TRBV14 to TRBJ2-5; weak D call: TRBD1 (5 bases). With the DNA end fitting TRBJ2-7 better, the J assignment may be wrong. The length of the CDR3 is 13 residues. Germline V gene lookup returns CDR1 SGHDN and CDR2 FVKESK. This CDR3 reads CASSQIRGYEQYF. The CDR3 DNA sequence: TGTGCCAGCAGCCAAATTAGGGGCTACGAGCAGTACTTC.

The rearrangement joins TRBV6-5 to TRBJ1-5; D gene unclear. Germline lookup yields CDR1 MNHEY and CDR2 SVGAGI. V lost 4 bases, J lost 0 bases, and 7 bases lay in between. The CDR3 is made up of 14 amino acids. The CDR3 loop is CASSSTFSNQPQHF. The DNA of the CDR3 is TGTGCCAGCAGTTCGACATTTAGCAATCAGCCCCAGCATTTT.

This sequence joins TRBV18 and TRBJ1-1, with TRBD1 matching over 8 bases. Germline V lookup: CDR1 KGHSH, CDR2 LQKENI. V dropped 5 bases and J dropped 3; count of bases not matched to a gene: 5. The CDR3 is 14 residues long. The CDR3 bases are TGTGCCAGCTCAAAGGACAGGGTGGACACTGAAGCTTTCTTT. Translated, it gives CASSKDRVDTEAFF.

The V call is TRBV28, the J call TRBJ2-2; possible D gene TRBD1, 5 bases. V gave up 8 bases and J gave up 5 bases, with 18 bases separating them. CDR1 and CDR2 from the germline V gene are MDHEN and SYDVKM. This CDR3 spans 15 amino acids. CDR3 nucleotides: TGTGCCAGCTACGGACGGCGTAAGGGGACCGGGGAGCTGTTTTTT. This gives the protein CASYGRRKGTGELFF.

The chain uses TRBV13 and TRBJ1-2; TRBD1 aligns across 7 bases. The V gene's germline CDR1 is PRHDT and CDR2 FYEKMQ (reference sequence). The CDR3 spans 15 residues. With V trimmed by 0 bases and J by 3 bases, 4 bases remained unmatched. The CDR3 nucleotides are TGTGCCAGCAGCTTAGGGAACCAGGGGGACTATGGCTACACCTTC. The encoded protein is CASSLGNQGDYGYTF.

The chain links TRBV29-1 to TRBJ2-7; no firm D call. The V end lost 5 bases, the J end lost 2 bases, and 10 bases lay between the germline ends. The V gene's germline CDR1 is SQVTM and CDR2 ANQGSEA. The CDR3 is 12 residues long. The CDR3 DNA sequence: TGCAGCGTTACCGGACGGACCTACGAGCAGTACTTC. This encodes CSVTGRTYEQYF.

The chain recombines TRBV9 with TRBJ2-7; D not certain. The CDR3 has 12 residues. Germline CDR1 reads SGDLS; CDR2 reads YYNGEE. Trimming pared 0 bases from V and 5 bases from J, leaving 6 bases between. The CDR3 DNA reads TGTGCCAGCAGCGTAGATATGCACGAGCAGTACTTC. Translation: CASSVDMHEQYF. The whole variable domain, filled in from reference TRBV9 and TRBJ2-7, reads DSGVTQTPKHLITATGQRVTLRCSPRSGDLSVYWYQQSLDQGLQFLIQYYNGEERAKGNILERFSAQQFPDLHSELNLSSLELGDSALYFCASSVDMHEQYFGPGTRLTVT.

The chain recombines TRBV19 with TRBJ2-3; 12 bases match TRBD2. The trim removed 7 bases at V and 4 bases at J, leaving 6 bases unmatched. In germline, CDR1 is LNHDA, CDR2 SQIVND (reference sequence). The CDR3 runs to 15 residues. The CDR3 loop is CASKLAGGGPDTQYF. In nucleotides, the CDR3 is TGTGCCAGTAAGCTAGCGGGAGGGGGACCAGATACGCAGTATTTT.

CDR3 region: CASSIEAGVKNIQYF. The CDR3 DNA is TGTGCCAGTAGTATAGAGGCGGGAGTTAAAAACATTCAGTACTTC. The chain couples TRBV19 to TRBJ2-4; 7 bases line up with TRBD2. The CDR3 contains 15 residues. The ends lost 0 bases at V and 4 bases at J; junction bases unmatched: 3. The germline CDR1 and CDR2 sequences are LNHDA and SQIVND (reference sequence).

With regard to this clone: The identical CDR3 is also encoded by other nucleotide sequences in the sample. The rearrangement links TRBV9 to TRBJ2-1; maybe TRBD1 (6 bases). The CDR3 consists of 16 residues. Deletions cut 0 bases from V and 3 bases from J, with 13 bases between. Looked up from germline, CDR1 is SGDLS and CDR2 is YYNGEE. In DNA, the CDR3 is TGTGCCAGCAGCGTAGCGGGTCAGGGGAGCTACAATGAGCAGTTCTTC. Translating it yields CASSVAGQGSYNEQFF.

The CDR3 loop reads CASSSSSSGRFNTQYF. CDR3 DNA sequence: TGTGCCAGCAGCTCATCCTCCAGCGGGAGATTTAATACGCAGTATTTT. This chain links TRBV5-4 with TRBJ2-3; 8 bases are a match to TRBD2. The V gene end was trimmed by 3 bases and the J gene end by 7 bases; junction bases not matched to a gene: 13. The CDR3 is 16 residues long. Germline V CDR1 and CDR2: SGHNT, YYREEE (reference sequence).

A few counts support this clone. The rearrangement uses TRBV19 and TRBJ2-3, with TRBD2 matching over 8 bases. The CDR3 runs to 19 residues. Per germline, CDR1 LNHDA and CDR2 SQIVND (reference sequence). After removal of 6 bases from V and 3 bases from J, the junction contained 20 bases not matched to a gene. The CDR3 sequence is CASSSSRPGAGGGTDTQYF. In DNA form, the CDR3 reads TGTGCCAGTAGCTCATCGCGTCCCGGTGCGGGAGGAGGGACAGATACGCAGTATTTT.

The chain has TRBV5-1 and TRBJ2-7, with D possibly TRBD1 on 5 matching bases. CDR3 length equals 16 residues. V dropped 4 bases and J dropped 7 bases, with 24 bases sitting between them. Germline assignment: CDR1 SGHRS and CDR2 YFSETQ. CDR3 nucleotide sequence: TGCGCCAGCAGCCTCCCCCCCGCGGCAGGGATGGGGGAGCAGTACTTC. This gives the protein CASSLPPAAGMGEQYF.

This chain joins TRBV7-8 and TRBJ1-5; possibly TRBD1 for D (5 bases). Trimming took off 3 bases at V and 6 bases at J, with 15 bases between the two ends. Germline assignment: CDR1 SGHVS and CDR2 FQNEAQ. The CDR3 contains 15 residues. The CDR3 DNA reads as TGTGCCAGCAGCTTTTCGTCTCAGGGTGGTCAGCCCCAGCATTTT. Its translation: CASSFSSQGGQPQHF. Supplemented by reference TRBV7-8 and TRBJ1-5, the full variable domain reads GAGVSQSPRYKVAKRGQDVALRCDPISGHVSLFWYQQALGQGPEFLTYFQNEAQLDKSGLPSDRFFAERPEGSVSTLKIQRTQQEDSAVYLCASSFSSQGGQPQHFGDGTRLSIL.

This chain joins TRBV5-1 and TRBJ2-1; D is perhaps TRBD2 (5 bases). CDR1 is SGHRS, CDR2 YFSETQ, per germline. The CDR3 totals 12 residues. The V end lost 4 bases, the J end lost 8 bases, and 10 bases lay between the germline ends. The CDR3 DNA sequence: TGCGCCAGCAGCCCGGCGGGCGATGAGCAGTTCTTC. It encodes CASSPAGDEQFF.

The chain combines TRBV12-1 with TRBJ2-1; the DNA was not used to check the table's D call, TRBD2. TRBV12-1 is an annotated pseudogene. This CDR3 has 16 amino acids. CDR3 residues: CASSFCGGGPWDEQFF. CDR3 sequence (DNA): TGTGCCAGCAGCTTTTGTGGGGGAGGTCCTTGGGATGAGCAGTTCTTC.

The CDR3 loop is CASSQRGTDTQYF. CDR3 sequence (DNA): TGTGCCAGCAGCCAGAGAGGCACAGATACGCAGTATTTT. The genes are TRBV7-3 and TRBJ2-3, with no clear D. The CDR3 totals 13 residues. Germline values: CDR1 SGHTA, CDR2 FQGTGA. The germline V and J ends were trimmed by 5 bases and 1 base, with 7 bases remaining between them.

The rearrangement joins TRBV27 to TRBJ2-7, with a possible D match to TRBD2 (6 bases). The CDR3 is 16 amino acids. The germline gives CDR1 MNHEY, CDR2 SMNVEV (reference sequence). V was clipped by 3 bases and J by 6 bases, with 21 bases between them. CDR3 nucleotide sequence: TGTGCCAGCAGTTTCGGGGGTGGATTTTTAGGTTTCGAGCAGTACTTC. This encodes CASSFGGGFLGFEQYF.

The chain recombines TRBV7-9 with TRBJ2-3; D uncertain. Germline CDR1 SEHNR, CDR2 FQNEAQ (reference sequence). The CDR3 loop spans 15 amino acids. V was cut by 3 bases and J by 3 bases, with 13 bases left in between. CDR3 nucleotides: TGTGCCAGCAGCTTGATAGGCCTCCAGACAGATACGCAGTATTTT. It is translated as CASSLIGLQTDTQYF. The variable domain in full, completed from reference TRBV7-9 and TRBJ2-3, reads DTGVSQNPRHKITKRGQNVTFRCDPISEHNRLYWYRQTLGQGPEFLTYFQNEAQLEKSRLLSDRFSAERPKGSFSTLEIQRTEQGDSAMYLCASSLIGLQTDTQYFGPGTRLTVL.

This chain links TRBV6-6 with TRBJ2-7; TRBD2 matches 9 bases. V shed 5 bases and J 2 bases; nucleotides not matched to a gene: 7. From germline, CDR1 is MNHNY and CDR2 SVGAGI (reference sequence). The CDR3 is 15 residues long. The CDR3 sequence is CASSKTSGITYEQYF. CDR3 bases: TGTGCCAGCAGTAAGACTAGCGGCATTACCTACGAGCAGTACTTC.

The chain has TRBV15 and TRBJ2-6; D may be TRBD1 (6 bases). The V gene's germline CDR1 is LNHNV and CDR2 YYDKDF (reference sequence). The CDR3 runs to 17 residues. V gave up 1 base and J gave up 0 bases, with 10 bases separating them. The CDR3 protein is CATSRAQDSSGANVLTF. The DNA of the CDR3 is TGTGCCACCAGCAGAGCACAGGACAGCTCTGGGGCCAACGTCCTGACTTTC.

The chain combines TRBV5-1 with TRBJ2-7, with 7 bases aligning to TRBD1. Germline CDR1 reads SGHRS; CDR2 reads YFSETQ. With 6 bases clipped from V and 0 bases from J, the junction kept 3 bases outside the gene matches. The CDR3 is 13 amino acids. The CDR3 loop reads CASMTGSSYEQYF. In nucleotides, the CDR3 is TGCGCCAGCATGACAGGGAGCTCCTACGAGCAGTACTTC.